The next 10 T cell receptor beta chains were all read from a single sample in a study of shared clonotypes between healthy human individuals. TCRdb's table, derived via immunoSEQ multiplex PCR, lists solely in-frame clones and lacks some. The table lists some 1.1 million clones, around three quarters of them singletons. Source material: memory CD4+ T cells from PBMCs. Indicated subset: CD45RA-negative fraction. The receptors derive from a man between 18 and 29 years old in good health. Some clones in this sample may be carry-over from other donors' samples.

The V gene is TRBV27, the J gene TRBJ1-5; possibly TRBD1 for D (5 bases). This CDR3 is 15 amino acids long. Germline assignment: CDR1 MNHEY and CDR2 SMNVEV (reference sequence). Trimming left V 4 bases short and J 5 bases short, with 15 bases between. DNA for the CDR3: TGTGCCAGCAGTTCCCTACCGGGGGGTCATCAGCCCCAGCATTTT. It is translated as CASSSLPGGHQPQHF.

CDR3 nucleotides: TGTGCCAGCAGTGACGAGGCGTATAGCACAGATACGCAGTATTTT. Protein product: CASSDEAYSTDTQYF. The V and J genes are TRBV6-4 and TRBJ2-3; D unresolved. Between the trimmed V and J ends, which lost 2 bases and 0 bases, there was a span of 9 bases. CDR1 is MRHNA, CDR2 SNTAGT, per germline. The CDR3 is 15 amino acids.

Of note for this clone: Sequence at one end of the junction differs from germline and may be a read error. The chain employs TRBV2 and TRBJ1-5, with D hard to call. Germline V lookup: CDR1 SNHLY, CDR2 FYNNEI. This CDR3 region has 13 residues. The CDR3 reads CASSQARNQPQHF. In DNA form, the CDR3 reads TGCGCCAGCAGCCAGGCTCGCAATCAGCCCCAGCATTTT.

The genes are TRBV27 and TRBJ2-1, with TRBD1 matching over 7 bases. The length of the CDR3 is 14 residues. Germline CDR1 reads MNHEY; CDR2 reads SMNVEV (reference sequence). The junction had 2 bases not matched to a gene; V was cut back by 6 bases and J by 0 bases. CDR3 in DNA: TGTGCCAGCAGGACAGGGACCTCCTACAATGAGCAGTTCTTC. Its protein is CASRTGTSYNEQFF.

CDR3 nucleotide sequence: TGTGCCAGCAGCGTAGGGCCCGACCAAGAGACCCAGTACTTC. Translation: CASSVGPDQETQYF. The chain has TRBV9 and TRBJ2-5, with unresolved D. Deletions cut 0 bases from V and 0 bases from J, with 6 bases between. Germline CDR1 reads SGDLS; CDR2 reads YYNGEE. The CDR3 is 14 amino acids.

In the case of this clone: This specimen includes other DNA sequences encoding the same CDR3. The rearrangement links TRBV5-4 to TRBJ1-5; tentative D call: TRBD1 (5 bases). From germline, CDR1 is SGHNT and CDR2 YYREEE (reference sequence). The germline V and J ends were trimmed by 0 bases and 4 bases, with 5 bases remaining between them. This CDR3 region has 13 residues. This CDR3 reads CASSLDRNQPQHF. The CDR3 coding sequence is TGTGCCAGCAGCTTGGACAGGAATCAGCCCCAGCATTTT.

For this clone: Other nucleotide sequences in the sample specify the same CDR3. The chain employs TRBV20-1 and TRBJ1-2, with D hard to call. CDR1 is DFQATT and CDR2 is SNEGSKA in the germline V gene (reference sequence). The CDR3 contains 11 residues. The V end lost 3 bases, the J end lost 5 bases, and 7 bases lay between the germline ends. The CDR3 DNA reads TGCAGTGCTAGGTCAGCATATGGCTACACCTTC. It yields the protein CSARSAYGYTF.

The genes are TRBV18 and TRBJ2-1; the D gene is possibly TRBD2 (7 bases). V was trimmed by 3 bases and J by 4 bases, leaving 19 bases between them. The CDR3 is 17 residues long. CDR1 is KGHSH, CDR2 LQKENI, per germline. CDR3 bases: TGTGCCAGCTCACCCGAGGTGGGAGGGGGATCATACAATGAGCAGTTCTTC. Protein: CASSPEVGGGSYNEQFF.

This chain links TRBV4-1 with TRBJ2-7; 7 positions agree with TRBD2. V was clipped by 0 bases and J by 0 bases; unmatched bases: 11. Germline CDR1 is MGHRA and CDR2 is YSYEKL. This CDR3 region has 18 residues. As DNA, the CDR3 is TGCGCCAGCAGCCAAGATCCCTACGGGAGGCCCTTCTCCTACGAGCAGTACTTC. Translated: CASSQDPYGRPFSYEQYF.

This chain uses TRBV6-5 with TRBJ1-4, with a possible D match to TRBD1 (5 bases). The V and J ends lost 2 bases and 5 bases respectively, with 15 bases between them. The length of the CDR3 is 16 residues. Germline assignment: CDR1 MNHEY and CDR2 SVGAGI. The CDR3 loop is CASSYVPGRGNEKLFF. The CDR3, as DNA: TGTGCCAGCAGTTACGTCCCGGGTAGGGGAAATGAAAAACTGTTTTTT.